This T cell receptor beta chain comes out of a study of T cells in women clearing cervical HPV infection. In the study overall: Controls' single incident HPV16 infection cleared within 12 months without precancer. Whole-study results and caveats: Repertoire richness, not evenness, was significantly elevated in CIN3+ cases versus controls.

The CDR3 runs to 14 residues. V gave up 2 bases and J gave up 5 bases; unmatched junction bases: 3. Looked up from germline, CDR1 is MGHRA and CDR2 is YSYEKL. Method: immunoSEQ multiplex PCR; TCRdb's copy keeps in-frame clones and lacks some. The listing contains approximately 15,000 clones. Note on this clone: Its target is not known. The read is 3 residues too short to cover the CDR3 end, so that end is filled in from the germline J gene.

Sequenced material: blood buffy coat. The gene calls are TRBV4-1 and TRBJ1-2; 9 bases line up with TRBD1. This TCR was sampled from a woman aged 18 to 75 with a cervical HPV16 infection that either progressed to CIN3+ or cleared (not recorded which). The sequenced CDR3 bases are TGCGCCAGCAGCCAATCCGGGACAGGGTATGGC. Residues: CASSQSGTGYG. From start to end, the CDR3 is CASSQSGTGYGYTF.